This section outlines one T cell receptor (beta chain) sequence together with its context. Its antigen is unidentified. The CDR3 extends over 14 amino acids. Trimming left V 2 bases short and J 6 bases short, with 10 bases between. Germline CDR1 is MDHEN and CDR2 is SYDVKM. These data originate in a study of cytomegalovirus exposure and HLA in healthy donors. Study outcomes and limitations: Near-uniform donor sequencing depth was presumed by presence/absence analyses.

The PCR was carried out with 60 Vbeta primers and 13 Jbeta primers. The repertoire was sequenced with immunoSEQ multiplex PCR; TCRdb's copy has only in-frame clones and lacks some. The sample shows 80,000 to 130,000 clones, approximately 72% of them seen only once. This clonotype originated in a male donor in good health and CMV-seropositive. The chain recombines TRBV28 with TRBJ1-4; D may be TRBD1 (6 bases). Sequenced input: PBMCs. CDR3 residues: CASSLSTGYEKLFF. CDR3 DNA sequence: TGTGCCAGCAGTTTAAGCACAGGGTATGAAAAACTGTTTTTT.